This T cell receptor beta chain comes out of a study of CD8 T cells in Susac syndrome. With random hexamers, reverse transcription was performed on about 0.5 to 1 ug of RNA. From the immunoSEQ multiplex PCR reads, TCRdb called clonotypes with MiXCR, one entry per CDR3 protein. The sample contains roughly 150,000 distinct CDR3 sequences, roughly 93% of which appear only once. Trimming pared 4 bases from V and 4 bases from J, leaving 13 bases between. The CDR3 runs to 14 residues. Input material: CD4+ T cells from PBMCs. The origin of this receptor is a human donor in good health. The chain combines TRBV12-3 or TRBV12-4 with TRBJ1-2; D is ambiguous. The CDR3 DNA follows: TGTGCCAGCAGTTCGTACTTCTACTCCTATGGCTACACCTTC. This gives the protein CASSSYFYSYGYTF.